The clone carrying this T cell receptor beta chain was counted only a few times. The germline gives CDR1 LNHDA, CDR2 SQIVND (reference sequence). V gave up 7 bases and J gave up 0 bases; unmatched junction bases: 5. The CDR3 length is 15 residues. The sample originates from a study of blood T cell repertoires in COVID-19. The overall study: Samples representing acute and convalescent COVID-19 were sourced from the United States, Italy and Spain. The cDNA or gDNA used as material had been derived from T cells, B-cell-depleted T cells, or PBMCs.

The data were produced by immunoSEQ multiplex PCR, yet TCRdb's version contains in-frame clones alone and is incomplete. The repertoire has about 260,000 clones, 82% of them found once; the top ten carry approximately 1.9%. Sequenced input: peripheral blood. The rearrangement uses TRBV19 and TRBJ1-4, with TRBD1 matching 7 bases. The TCR comes from a woman of 80 years or more with acute or convalescent COVID-19. This CDR3 is CASTTGAATNEKLFF. CDR3 coding DNA: TGTGCCAGTACCACAGGGGCTGCAACTAATGAAAAACTGTTTTTT. The full variable domain, rest sourced from reference TRBV19 and TRBJ1-4, is DGGITQSPKYLFRKEGQNVTLSCEQNLNHDAMYWYRQDPGQGLRLIYYSQIVNDFQKGDIAEGYSVSREKKESFPLTVTSAQKNPTAFYLCASTTGAATNEKLFFGSGTQLSVL.